This T cell receptor beta chain came from a study of regulatory T cells in long-lasting Graves disease. Study-level results: Sample size was small, which may have lowered accuracy. Gene preferences differed: TRBV28, TRBJ1-2, TRBJ2-5 in persistent cases. Persistent Graves' cases showed lower TCR diversity than newly diagnosed cases. The study found persistent patients shared more public clonotypes (2,741) than new patients (966).

Building of the TCR beta libraries involved iRepertoire HTBI primers and Arm-PCR of CDR3 regions. One entry per CDR3 protein results from TCRdb running MiXCR on the multiplex PCR reads. The table shows around 340,000 distinct CDR3 sequences, with 15% to 20% occurring only once. V was clipped by 2 bases and J by 3 bases, with 11 bases between them. Germline CDR1 reads SNHLY; CDR2 reads FYNNEI. The CDR3 sequence is 14 residues long. Noted time point: persistent/refractory GD, antithyroid drugs over 5 years with positive TRAb. With RNA extracted from PBMCs as input, the TCR library was made. This clonotype was detected ten times or more. The antigen is unknown.

V gene TRBV2 combines with J gene TRBJ2-7; no clear D gene. The input for sequencing was peripheral blood mononuclear cells (PBMCs), taken when the disease was refractory, from a patient treated with antithyroid drugs. The source of this sequence is a female donor with Graves disease. The DNA of the CDR3 is TGTGCCAGCAGTGAACGTGCAGCCCGCTACGAGCAGTACTTC. Its translation: CASSERAARYEQYF.